This T cell receptor (beta chain) emerged from a study of cytomegalovirus exposure and HLA in healthy donors (dated by TCRdb to the late 2010s). Regarding the research as a whole: In an earlier analysis of 550 to 750 of the donors, 250 to 350 Gb of sequence data and some 100 million unique TCR beta sequences from 180 million or so T cells were reported. High-throughput TCR immunosequencing, statistical association of individual TCRs with disease status, and machine learning were combined to predict cytomegalovirus infection status. A separate validation cohort of approximately 120 different subjects was used in addition to the roughly 670-subject first cohort. Both class I and class II loci were covered by HLA typing, at four-digit resolution. The genetic ancestry cluster associated with self-reported Caucasian donors included about four fifths of the roughly 360 genotyped donors. All discovery cohort repertoires had been generated using a single sequencing platform. The study aimed to test whether cataloging public T cell receptors could reveal signatures of past pathogen exposure. In a later genetic analysis, genome-wide SNP genotypes for 398 of the 666 donors were used, and that subset was treated as a discovery cohort. Among 398 genotyped donors of the cohort, an average of around 250,000 unique TCR beta nucleotide sequences was sequenced per donor, of which 15% to 20% were non-productive. The number of typed donors differed by locus: about 620-640 for A, B, C, DRB1 and DQB1; 500 to 550 for DQA1; approximately 610 for DPA1; and 400 to 480 for DPB1. A later analysis re-examined previously published TCR beta repertoires from roughly 650 donors and added high-resolution HLA genotyping to investigate patterns of TCR occurrence. Roughly 5 DR-DQ haplotypes were handled as single units for association and clustering, since linkage in the cohort was strong. The later analysis used no new phenotypic data to find candidate immune exposures, relying instead on TCR beta sequences and their occurrence across donors. Using immunosequencing, the study profiled T cell repertoires from around 680 subjects and related those repertoires to cytomegalovirus serostatus. In an earlier analysis of 550 to 700 of the donors, high-throughput TCR beta sequencing was used to judge whether each TCR beta V gene segment behaved as functional or pseudogenic. Donor age, sex, ethnicity and CMV serostatus were compiled together with the repertoire data. Roughly 300 gigabases of sequencing data and roughly 81 million unique TCR sequences made up an early release that covered several hundred HLA-typed donors. Paper-wide results and their limitations: Across donors, most TCR sequences were observed very rarely, whereas some public TCRs were present in many individuals. In a later genetic analysis, fewer N-insertions in productive TCRs were reported among donors in an Asian-associated ancestry cluster than the approximately 670-donor mean. Roughly uniform sequencing depth across donors was assumed in presence/absence analyses, although this assumption may not hold. In an earlier analysis of some 550 of the donors, most TCR beta V segments were observed in productive rearrangements about 87% or about 30% of the time, broadly matching IMGT annotations. A total of 150 to 200 TCR beta chains were listed by the study as associated with cytomegalovirus. Because counts were too low, roughly 18 rarely observed V segments, including chromosome 9 orphons, were left out of the earlier analysis of about 620 of the donors. For the cohort, immune exposure information was limited to CMV serostatus. In vitro tests confirmed that a few of the cytomegalovirus-associated TCR beta chains recognize cytomegalovirus antigens. When HLA alleles, especially DR and DQ, strongly co-occurred, attributing TCR associations to individual alleles was difficult. A cluster of highly shared sequence variants was judged likely to be a technical artifact of the sequencing pipeline. Compared with equally common non-associated chains, HLA-associated TCR beta chains in a later analysis were more clonally expanded and had lower generation probabilities. V-gene and J-gene trimming of TCR beta chains was associated with a missense DCLRE1C variant in a later genetic analysis, and the association was replicated in an independent cohort. In a later analysis, TCR association rates were found to vary across HLA loci, with the most associated TCRs seen for DRB1 alleles and the fewest for HLA-C alleles. In a later analysis, some 17,000 TCR beta sequences were associated with specific HLA alleles at a false discovery rate of 0.05. Correlated functional status among segregating V segments might be attributable to linkage disequilibrium, but an unknown experimental factor could not be ruled out. It was suggested by the authors that the approach could potentially be generalized to other disease states and immunological phenotypes. A later analysis reported that several top co-occurrence clusters appeared linked to parvovirus B19, influenza, CMV and Epstein-Barr virus. In a later analysis, most CMV-associated TCR beta chains were found to appear HLA-restricted, with HLA associations seemingly driven largely by CMV exposure. HLA typing was unavailable for some donors at each locus, so association tests used only the typed subset. Some IMGT-functional V segments, including TRBV6-2 and TRBV6-3, could not be distinguished by the 87-base-pair reads and were therefore excluded. A further reported finding was that TCR beta sequences accurately predicted the HLA-A and HLA-B alleles for most subjects in the first cohort. The classifier was reported to diagnose cytomegalovirus status with high specificity and sensitivity in both the original and validation cohorts. The cohort was sequenced for TCR beta chains only, and without alpha or paired-chain data the features that could be detected were limited.

The germline V gene provides CDR1 SGHVS and CDR2 FQNEAQ. A distance of 16 bases separates the germline ends of V and J, which lose 5 bases and 2 bases respectively. CDR3 length: 15 amino acids, cysteine to phenylalanine. Solely the CDR3 DNA is kept, with 45 bases framed from the first base. The receptor library was made with the immunoSEQ multiplex PCR assay. For the multiplex PCR, a mixture combining 60 forward primers for TCR Vbeta segments and 13 reverse primers for TCR Jbeta segments was used. Amplification of the CDR3 region of rearranged TCR beta genes was performed with a multiplex PCR assay on genomic DNA. The Illumina HiSeq System was used to sequence the amplified TCR beta libraries as 87-base-pair reads. As for the original processing: A later analysis tallied tens of millions of unique TCR beta chains across the 666 repertoires, and approximately 12 million of those chains were shared by two or more donors. Raw reads were error-corrected and collapsed into unique sequences by a nearest-neighbor algorithm in which closely related sequences were merged to remove PCR and sequencing errors. V, D and J gene segments were assigned by aligning CDR3 sequences to IMGT reference sequences. For a sequence to be retained, a match of at least six nucleotides was required to both a V gene segment and a J gene segment. Rearrangements were called productive when the CDR3 lacked stop codons and stayed in frame with V and J; all others were non-productive. Following IMGT convention, CDR3 was defined as the stretch from the second conserved V-encoded cysteine up to the conserved J-encoded phenylalanine. The earlier analysis of about 530 of the donors excluded any sequence lacking an unambiguous match to a single V gene segment. An earlier analysis of some 500 of the donors classified V segments as functional when productive rearrangements were above 56.7% and as segregating when the standard deviation between donors was above 5%. A statistical classification framework was developed to diagnose cytomegalovirus status using the catalog of TCR beta chain sequences. In a later analysis, TCR nucleotide sequences were compared against IMGT/GENE-DB human TR gene sequences so that V and J genes could be assigned. The TCRdist pipeline was used in a later analysis to assign CDR3 sequences and most-parsimonious VDJ recombination scenarios. A later analysis defined each TCR beta chain by its CDR3 amino acid sequence plus V-gene family, and excluded reads lacking a unique V-gene family. A later analysis removed 592 highly shared, low-generation-probability nucleotide sequences to deal with suspected cross-contamination and a sequencing artifact. In a later analysis, a clonal expansion index was calculated for each public chain from normalized within-repertoire ranks of inferred template counts. In a later analysis, generation probabilities were computed with a VDJ recombination model fitted to out-of-frame rearrangements, and the resulting probabilities were checked against IGoR. In a later analysis, hypergeometric tests were used to score TCR-TCR, TCR-HLA and TCR-CMV co-occurrence, with a repertoire-size bias correction applied to TCR pairs. False discovery rates were estimated in a later analysis by permuting HLA or CMV assignments 20 times. In a later analysis, co-occurring TCRs were grouped with DBSCAN, and TCRdist sequence similarity was added when clustering was performed within HLA-allele-positive subsets. For co-occurrence clustering, repertoires with fewer than 30,000 or more than 120,000 public chains were excluded, along with a handful of repertoires with anomalous nucleotide sharing. This is the immuneACCESS table as TCRdb keeps it, with only in-frame sequences that have V and J called. A part of the clones is gone; compared with another copy, unresolved V genes explain less than half, and the rest is unexplained. The V and J calls and clone size come from that table; D and trimming were worked out from the DNA. This sample lists nearly 110,000 clones; 60% to 80% were detected once. The ten largest clones represent roughly 2.5% of the sample.

In total, about 650 healthy bone marrow donors made up the cohort. Cohort members were all nominally healthy when sampled, although unrecorded immune exposures were likely present. The donor tested CMV seronegative, placing the donor among the 350 or so seronegative members of the cohort. A peripheral blood sample was provided by each donor, and peripheral blood mononuclear cells were used for TCR beta sequencing. The Qiagen DNeasy Blood Extraction Kit was used to extract genomic DNA from the blood cell samples. As regards this clone: What antigen it recognizes has not been identified. It has no much larger one-base neighbor in the sample; base qualities were not kept.

The sequence was obtained from a man aged 35-49 years in good health and CMV-seronegative. The sequenced material came from PBMCs. In this chain, TRBV7-8 is recombined with TRBJ2-7; TRBD2 is a weak D gene call, 5 bases matching. The CDR3 has the sequence CASSAGLASTYEQYF. Here is the DNA: TGTGCCAGCAGCGCTGGCTTAGCGAGCACCTACGAGCAGTACTTC.